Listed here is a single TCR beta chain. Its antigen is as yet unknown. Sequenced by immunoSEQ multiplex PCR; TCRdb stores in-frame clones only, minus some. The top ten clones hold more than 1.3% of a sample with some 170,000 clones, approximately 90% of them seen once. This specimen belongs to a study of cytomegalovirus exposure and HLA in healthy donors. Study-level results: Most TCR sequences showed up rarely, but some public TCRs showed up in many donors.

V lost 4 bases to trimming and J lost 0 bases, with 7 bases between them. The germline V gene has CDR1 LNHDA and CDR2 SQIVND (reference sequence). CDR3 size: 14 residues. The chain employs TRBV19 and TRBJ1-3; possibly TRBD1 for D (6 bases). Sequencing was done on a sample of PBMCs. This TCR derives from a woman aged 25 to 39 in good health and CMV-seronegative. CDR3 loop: CASSRQASGNTIYF. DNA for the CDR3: TGTGCCAGTAGTAGACAGGCCTCTGGAAACACCATATATTTT.